Sequencing of this T cell receptor beta chain was carried out in a study of tumor-infiltrating lymphocytes in oesophageal squamous cell carcinoma (dated by TCRdb to the mid-2010s). On this clonotype itself: Its target antigen remains unknown. Sequence at one end of the junction differs from germline and may be a read error.

The CDR3 measures 16 amino acids from cysteine to phenylalanine. Only the CDR3 DNA stays, 48 bases, in frame from base 1. Library generation was performed with PCR. Sequencing was performed on an Illumina HiSeq 2000. The public sequencing data were trimmed at Q25 with fastp and processed into clonotypes with MiXCR by TCRdb, which kept only in-frame beta chains. Every entry covers one CDR3 protein and lists the most common genes and DNA from its rows. The sample table shows over 13,000 distinct CDR3 sequences, and 40% to 65% are seen once. Around 18% of the sample is in the top ten clones. Recombination connected TRBV7-1 to TRBJ2-7, with a tentative D call of TRBD1 or TRBD2, each matching 5 bases. TRBV7-1 is reported as an ORF; its role is uncertain. The sequence came from a male donor with esophageal squamous cell carcinoma. Sequencing was carried out using esophageal tumor tissue. The DNA sequence follows: TGTGCCAGCAGCTCCCGAGAGGGGAGTTCCTACAATGAGCAGTACTTT. Its product reads: CASSSREGSSYNEQYF.